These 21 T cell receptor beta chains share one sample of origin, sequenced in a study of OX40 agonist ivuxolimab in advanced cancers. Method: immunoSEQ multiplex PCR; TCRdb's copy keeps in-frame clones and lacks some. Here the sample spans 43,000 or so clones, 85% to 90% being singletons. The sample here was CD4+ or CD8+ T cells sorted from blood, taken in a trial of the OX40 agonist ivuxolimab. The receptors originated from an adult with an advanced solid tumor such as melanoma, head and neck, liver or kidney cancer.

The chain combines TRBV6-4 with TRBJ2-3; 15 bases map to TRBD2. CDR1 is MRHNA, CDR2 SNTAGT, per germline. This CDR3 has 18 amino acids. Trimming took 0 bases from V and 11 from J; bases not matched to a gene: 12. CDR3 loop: CASSDSLAGTSGGPGQYF. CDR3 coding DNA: TGTGCCAGCAGTGACTCCCTGGCCGGGACTAGCGGGGGGCCGGGGCAGTATTTT.

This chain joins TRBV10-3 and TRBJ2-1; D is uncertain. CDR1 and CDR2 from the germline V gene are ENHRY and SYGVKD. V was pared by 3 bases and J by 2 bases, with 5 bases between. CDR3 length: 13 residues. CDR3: CAISEGPYNEQFF. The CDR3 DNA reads TGTGCCATCAGTGAAGGGCCCTACAATGAGCAGTTCTTC.

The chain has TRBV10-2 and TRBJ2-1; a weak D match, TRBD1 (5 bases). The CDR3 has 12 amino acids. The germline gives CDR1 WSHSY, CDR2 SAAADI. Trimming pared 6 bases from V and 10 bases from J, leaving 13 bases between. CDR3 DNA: TGCGCCAGCAGCACGCAGGGATTCGAGCAGTTCTTC. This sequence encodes CASSTQGFEQFF.

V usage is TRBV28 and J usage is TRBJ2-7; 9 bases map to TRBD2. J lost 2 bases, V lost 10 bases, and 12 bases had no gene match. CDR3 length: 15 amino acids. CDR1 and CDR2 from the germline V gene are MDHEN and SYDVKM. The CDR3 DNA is TGTGCCACGCAGGGCCCTTTAGCGGGAGCCTACGAGCAGTACTTC. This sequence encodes CATQGPLAGAYEQYF.

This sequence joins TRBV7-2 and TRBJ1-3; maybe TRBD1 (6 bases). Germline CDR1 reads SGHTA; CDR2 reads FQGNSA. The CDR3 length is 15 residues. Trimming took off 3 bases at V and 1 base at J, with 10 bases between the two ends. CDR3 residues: CASSFTRGSGNTIYF. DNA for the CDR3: TGTGCCAGCAGCTTCACTAGGGGGTCTGGAAACACCATATATTTT.

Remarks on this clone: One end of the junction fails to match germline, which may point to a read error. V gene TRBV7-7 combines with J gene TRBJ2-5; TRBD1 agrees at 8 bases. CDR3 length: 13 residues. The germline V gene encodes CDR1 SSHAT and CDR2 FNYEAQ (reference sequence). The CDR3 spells CASSLDRGETQYF. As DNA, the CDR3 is TGTGCTAGCAGCTTAGACAGGGGCGAGACCCAGTACTTC.

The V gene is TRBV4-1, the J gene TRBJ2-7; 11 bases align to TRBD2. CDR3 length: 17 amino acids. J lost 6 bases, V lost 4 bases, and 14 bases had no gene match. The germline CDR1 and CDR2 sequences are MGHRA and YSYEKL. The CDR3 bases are TGCGCCAGCAGCCGAACTGAAATAGCGGGAGGGGCCCTCGAGCAGTACTTC. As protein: CASSRTEIAGGALEQYF.

The CDR3 is CASSSGTRRQYF. CDR3 DNA sequence: TGTGCCAGCAGTTCAGGGACTAGGAGGCAGTACTTC. V is TRBV28 and J is TRBJ2-7, with 8 bases aligning to TRBD2. The V gene end was trimmed by 4 bases and the J gene end by 9 bases; junction bases not matched to a gene: 5. This CDR3 is 12 amino acids long. The germline gives CDR1 MDHEN, CDR2 SYDVKM.

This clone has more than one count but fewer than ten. CDR3 sequence (DNA): TGTGCCAGCAGCGTAGTAGCCCCCGGGGAGCTGTTTTTT. This gives the protein CASSVVAPGELFF. The rearrangement links TRBV9 to TRBJ2-2; D call uncertain. CDR1 is SGDLS, CDR2 YYNGEE, per germline. Deletions cut 0 bases from V and 6 bases from J, with 6 bases between. The length of the CDR3 is 13 residues.

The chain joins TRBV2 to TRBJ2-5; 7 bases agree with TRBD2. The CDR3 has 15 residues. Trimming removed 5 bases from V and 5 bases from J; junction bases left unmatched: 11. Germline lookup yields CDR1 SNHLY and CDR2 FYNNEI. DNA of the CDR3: TGTGCCAGCAGTTTACTAGCGAGCCGCCCCGAGACCCAGTACTTC. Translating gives CASSLLASRPETQYF.

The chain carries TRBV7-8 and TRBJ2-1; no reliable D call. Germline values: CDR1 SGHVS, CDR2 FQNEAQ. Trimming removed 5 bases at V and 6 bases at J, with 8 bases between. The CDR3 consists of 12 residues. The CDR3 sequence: CASSLRGNEQFF. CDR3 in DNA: TGTGCCAGCAGCCTGAGAGGCAATGAGCAGTTCTTC.

CDR3 nucleotide sequence: TGTGCCAGCTCACCGGGGGGCGCAGGGGAAAAACTGTTTTTT. Translation: CASSPGGAGEKLFF. The chain employs TRBV18 and TRBJ1-4; TRBD1 is a possible D gene (6 bases). This CDR3 is 14 amino acids long. CDR1 KGHSH and CDR2 LQKENI come from the germline V gene. V lost 3 bases to trimming and J lost 8 bases, with 13 bases between them.

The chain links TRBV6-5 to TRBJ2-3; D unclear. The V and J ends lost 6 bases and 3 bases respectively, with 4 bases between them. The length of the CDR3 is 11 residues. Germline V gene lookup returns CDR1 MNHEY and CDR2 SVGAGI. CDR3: CASRQTDTQYF. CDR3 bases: TGTGCCAGCAGGCAAACAGATACGCAGTATTTT.

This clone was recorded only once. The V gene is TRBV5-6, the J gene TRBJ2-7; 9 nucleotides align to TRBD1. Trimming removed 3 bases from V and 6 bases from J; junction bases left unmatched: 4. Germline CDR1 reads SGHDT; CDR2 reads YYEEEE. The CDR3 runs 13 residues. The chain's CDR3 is CASSYPTGGEQYF. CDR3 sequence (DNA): TGTGCCAGCAGCTATCCGACAGGGGGCGAGCAGTACTTC. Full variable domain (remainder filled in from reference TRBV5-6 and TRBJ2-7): DAGVTQSPTHLIKTRGQQVTLRCSPKSGHDTVSWYQQALGQGPQFIFQYYEEEERQRGNFPDRFSGHQFPNYSSELNVNALLLGDSALYLCASSYPTGGEQYFGPGTRLTVT.

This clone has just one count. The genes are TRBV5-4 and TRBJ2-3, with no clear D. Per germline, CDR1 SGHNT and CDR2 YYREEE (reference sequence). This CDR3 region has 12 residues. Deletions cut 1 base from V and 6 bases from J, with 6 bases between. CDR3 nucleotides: TGTGCCAGCAGCTTGTTTAGGGATACGCAGTATTTT. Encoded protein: CASSLFRDTQYF.

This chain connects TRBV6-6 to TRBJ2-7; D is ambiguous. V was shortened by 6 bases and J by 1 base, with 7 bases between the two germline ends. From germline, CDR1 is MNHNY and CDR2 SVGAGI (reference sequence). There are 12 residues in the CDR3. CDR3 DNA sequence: TGTGCCAGCAGCCCACAATCCTACGAGCAGTACTTC. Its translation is CASSPQSYEQYF.

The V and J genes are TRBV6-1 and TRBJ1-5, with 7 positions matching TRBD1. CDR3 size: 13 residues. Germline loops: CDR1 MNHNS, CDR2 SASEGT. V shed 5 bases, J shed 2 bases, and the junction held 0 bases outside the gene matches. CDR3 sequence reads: CASSTGGNQPQHF. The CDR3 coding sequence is TGTGCCAGCAGTACAGGGGGCAATCAGCCCCAGCATTTT.

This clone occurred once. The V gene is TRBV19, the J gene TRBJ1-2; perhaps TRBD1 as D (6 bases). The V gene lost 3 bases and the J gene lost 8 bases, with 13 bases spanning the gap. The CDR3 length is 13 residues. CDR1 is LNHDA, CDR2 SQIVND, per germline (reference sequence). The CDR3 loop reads CASSISGTRGYTF. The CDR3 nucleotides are TGTGCCAGTAGTATCTCAGGGACACGAGGCTACACCTTC.

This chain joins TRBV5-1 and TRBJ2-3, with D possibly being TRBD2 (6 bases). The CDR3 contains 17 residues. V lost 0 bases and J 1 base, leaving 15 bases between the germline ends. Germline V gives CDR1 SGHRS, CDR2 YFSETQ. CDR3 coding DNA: TGCGCCAGCAGCTTGGCTGGAGTCTCGGGGGGCACAGATACGCAGTATTTT. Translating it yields CASSLAGVSGGTDTQYF.

The CDR3 loop is CASRLAGVGTQYF. The CDR3 DNA reads TGTGCCAGCAGACTAGCGGGAGTAGGGACCCAGTACTTC. The chain is built from TRBV28 and TRBJ2-5; 11 bases map to TRBD2. Germline trimming cut 6 bases from V and 7 bases from J; bases unmatched to any gene: 4. Per the germline V gene, CDR1 is MDHEN and CDR2 is SYDVKM. This CDR3 region has 13 residues.

CDR3 sequence: CASSKPLGGEEKLFF. Written as DNA, the CDR3 is TGTGCCAGCAGCAAACCCCTGGGGGGAGAAGAAAAACTGTTTTTT. V gene TRBV21-1 combines with J gene TRBJ1-4. TRBV21-1 corresponds to a pseudogene. The CDR3 contains 15 residues.